This T cell receptor beta chain emerged from a study of OX40 agonist ivuxolimab in advanced cancers. Study in general: Dose-escalation patients' cancers were hepatocellular carcinoma, melanoma, renal cell or head and neck cancer.

The V and J ends lost 4 bases and 2 bases respectively, with 9 bases between them. In germline, CDR1 is SQVTM, CDR2 ANQGSEA. This CDR3 spans 13 amino acids. Only in-frame clones appear in the TCRdb table, and some are missing; sequencing was by immunoSEQ multiplex PCR. The data show tens of thousands of clones, about 94% seen once. This chain uses TRBV29-1 with TRBJ1-5, with a possible D match to TRBD1 (5 bases). The clonotype was recovered from an adult with an advanced solid tumor such as melanoma, head and neck, liver or kidney cancer. Specimen: CD4+ or CD8+ T cells sorted from blood, collected in a trial of the OX40 agonist ivuxolimab. DNA for the CDR3: TGCAGCGTTGGGGGCGGGGGCAATCAGCCCCAGCATTTT. Protein product: CSVGGGGNQPQHF.